This TCR beta chain was obtained from a study of early stage breast cancer tumors. Study information: Roughly 9.4-fold was the mean read coverage per sample.

Produced via immunoSEQ multiplex PCR; TCRdb's table is partial and in-frame only. Of some 28,000 clones in the sample, about 60% were seen once. Germline V CDR1 and CDR2: SGHTA, FQGNSA. Trimming pared 3 bases from V and 5 bases from J, leaving 13 bases between. The CDR3 loop spans 14 amino acids. The chain combines TRBV7-2 with TRBJ2-5, with D possibly matching TRBD2 (5 bases). Sequenced: breast tumor tissue. The receptor was derived from a person in their fifties with breast cancer. CDR3 loop: CASSLDSFWETQYF. CDR3 in DNA: TGTGCCAGCAGCTTGGACTCCTTTTGGGAGACCCAGTACTTC.